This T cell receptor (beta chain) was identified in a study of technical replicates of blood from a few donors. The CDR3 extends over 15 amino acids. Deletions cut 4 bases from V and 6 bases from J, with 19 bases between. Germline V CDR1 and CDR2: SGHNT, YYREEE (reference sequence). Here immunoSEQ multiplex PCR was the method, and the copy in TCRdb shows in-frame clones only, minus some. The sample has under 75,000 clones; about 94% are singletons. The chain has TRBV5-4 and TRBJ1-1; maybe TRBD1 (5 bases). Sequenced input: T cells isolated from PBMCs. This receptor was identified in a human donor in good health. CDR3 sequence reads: CASSNGGLVGAEAFF. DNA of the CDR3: TGTGCCAGCAGCAATGGGGGGTTAGTGGGGGCTGAAGCTTTCTTT. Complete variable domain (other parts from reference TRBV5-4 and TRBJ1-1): ETGVTQSPTHLIKTRGQQVTLRCSSQSGHNTVSWYQQALGQGPQFIFQYYREEENGRGNFPPRFSGLQFPNYSSELNVNALELDDSALYLCASSNGGLVGAEAFFGQGTRLTVV.